This T cell receptor beta chain was sequenced during a study of identical twins. Via MiXCR, TCRdb re-called the 5' RACE reads, giving one row per CDR3 protein. The sample lists a few hundred thousand distinct CDR3 sequences, over 8.5% occurring once. The same data also went into a second study, on yellow fever vaccine responses in identical twins.

The sequencing input was PBMCs. The clonotype comes from a woman under 30 in good health.

The CDR3 DNA reads as TGTGCCAGTAGTGTCCGGACTAGCGGGGGCACAGATACGCAGTATTTT. Translated: CASSVRTSGGTDTQYF. This rearrangement joins TRBV19 to TRBJ2-3, with TRBD2 matching 12 bases. The ends lost 5 bases at V and 1 base at J; junction bases unmatched: 4. The CDR3 covers 16 residues. Looked up from germline, CDR1 is LNHDA and CDR2 is SQIVND (reference sequence).